These 5 T cell receptor beta chains came from one sample sequenced in a study of cytomegalovirus exposure and HLA in healthy donors. Clones were sequenced by immunoSEQ multiplex PCR, and TCRdb holds only the in-frame ones, with some missing. The sample has under 100,000 clones, about 95% seen once; the top ten hold more than 0.65%. Sequenced: PBMCs. The receptors here all came from a woman between 18 and 29 years old in good health and CMV-seronegative.

V usage is TRBV10-1 and J usage is TRBJ2-1; 13 bases agree with TRBD2. J gave up 13 bases and V 0 bases, and 9 bases lay outside the gene matches. The CDR3 is 16 residues long. The germline gives CDR1 WNHNN, CDR2 SYGVQD (reference sequence). The CDR3 here is CASSESTGTSGKKQFF. The CDR3 DNA is TGCGCCAGCAGTGAGTCGACCGGGACTAGCGGGAAGAAACAGTTCTTC.

The V call is TRBV28, the J call TRBJ2-5, with TRBD1 matching over 7 bases. Germline lookup yields CDR1 MDHEN and CDR2 SYDVKM. The V and J ends lost 6 bases and 5 bases, in that order; junction bases with no gene match: 12. The CDR3 covers 15 residues. In DNA form, the CDR3 reads TGTGCCAGCAGCGGCGGTGGGGTGGACAGGGAGACCCAGTACTTC. Translation gives CASSGGGVDRETQYF.

The chain uses TRBV4-1 and TRBJ2-7, with 10 bases lining up with TRBD2. The CDR3 is 14 amino acids. Per germline, CDR1 MGHRA and CDR2 YSYEKL. V lost 4 bases and J lost 7; bases outside the gene matches: 7. The CDR3 reads CASSRGLAAGEQYF. The CDR3 region has the DNA TGCGCCAGCAGCCGAGGACTAGCGGCAGGAGAGCAGTACTTC.

The chain is built from TRBV4-3 and TRBJ2-1; D gene uncertain. Per germline, CDR1 LGHNA and CDR2 YSLEER. There are 13 residues in the CDR3. The V and J ends lost 0 bases and 7 bases respectively, with 7 bases between them. In DNA, the CDR3 is TGCGCCAGCAGCCAAGACCCCGGGAATGAGCAGTTCTTC. The encoded protein is CASSQDPGNEQFF.

The V call is TRBV7-8, the J call TRBJ2-3, with D maybe TRBD1 (6 bases). CDR3 length: 13 residues. Germline lookup yields CDR1 SGHVS and CDR2 FQNEAQ. Deletions cut 4 bases from V and 1 base from J, with 6 bases between. The CDR3 spells CASSSGGTDTQYF. CDR3 in DNA: TGTGCCAGCAGCTCAGGGGGCACAGATACGCAGTATTTT. The full variable domain, its missing parts supplied by reference TRBV7-8 and TRBJ2-3, is GAGVSQSPRYKVAKRGQDVALRCDPISGHVSLFWYQQALGQGPEFLTYFQNEAQLDKSGLPSDRFFAERPEGSVSTLKIQRTQQEDSAVYLCASSSGGTDTQYFGPGTRLTVL.